This T cell receptor beta chain appears in the sequencing data of a study of regulatory T cells in long-lasting Graves disease. Time point reported: newly diagnosed GD, antithyroid drugs for less than 3 months. Scientists built the TCR library using RNA that was extracted from PBMCs. The patients included were those that came from an endocrinology department in Xi'an, China. This clonotype came up many times. To make TCR beta libraries, researchers used iRepertoire HTBI primers and Arm-PCR of CDR3 regions. TCRdb re-derived calls from the multiplex PCR reads in MiXCR, one entry per CDR3 protein. The table records around 400,000 distinct CDR3 sequences, around 15% of them present only once. The length of the CDR3 is 15 residues. V gave up 3 bases and J gave up 2 bases, with 12 bases separating them.

This receptor was taken from a female donor with Graves disease. This chain connects TRBV12-3 or TRBV12-4 to TRBJ2-3; possibly TRBD2 for D (6 bases). The specimen was peripheral blood mononuclear cells (PBMCs), collected at new diagnosis, from a patient treated with antithyroid drugs. The CDR3 DNA is TGTGCCAGCAGTTTCTCTAGCGAGTACACAGATACGCAGTATTTT. Its translation: CASSFSSEYTDTQYF.